This T cell receptor (beta chain) came from a study of PD-L1 blockade in urothelial cancer. At the level of the study: Analysis of the blood was performed 3 weeks (second dose) and 6 weeks after treatment start. Specimens of blood held a median count of 141,255 T cells. Points from the study as a whole: Below-median pretreatment blood TCR clonality predicted better survival.

Time point meaning: peripheral blood 6 weeks after treatment start. Patients' urothelial carcinoma was locally advanced or metastatic. Worth noting for this clone: Its target is unknown.

The assay was immunoSEQ multiplex PCR, and TCRdb's table has in-frame clones only and misses some. The data hold about 27,000 clones, with under 90% observed a single time. The specimen comprised PBMCs, sampled around atezolizumab (anti-PD-L1) treatment. This receptor was taken from a man aged 70 or older with urothelial cancer.

As DNA, the CDR3 is TGTGCCAGCAGTGAAGCGTCAGCGCGGGGTACGCAGTATTTT. Translating it yields CASSEASARGTQYF. The chain links TRBV6-1 to TRBJ2-3, with D maybe TRBD2 (6 bases). The CDR3 is 14 amino acids. The V and J ends lost 0 bases and 8 bases respectively, with 12 bases between them. Germline lookup yields CDR1 MNHNS and CDR2 SASEGT.